Shown below are 15 T cell receptor beta chains from a single sample sequenced in a study of blood T cell repertoires in COVID-19. Profiled with immunoSEQ multiplex PCR; TCRdb holds only in-frame clones, not every one. The table includes some 180,000 clones, roughly 80% detected once. The sample was peripheral blood. The receptors come from a woman aged 80 or older with COVID-19, enrolled during active disease.

The rearrangement uses TRBV3-1 (or the pseudogene TRBV3-2) and TRBJ2-1, with a possible D match to TRBD2 (5 bases). CDR1 is LGHDT and CDR2 is YNNKEL in the germline V gene (reference sequence). CDR3 length: 14 amino acids. Trimming cost V 1 base and J 5 bases, with 9 bases left between them. The CDR3 spells CASSQGPRDNEQFF. CDR3 DNA sequence: TGTGCCAGCAGCCAAGGGCCGAGGGACAATGAGCAGTTCTTC.

J is TRBJ2-1 and V is TRBV9; the D gene is possibly TRBD2 (5 bases). V dropped 0 bases and J dropped 0 bases, with 16 bases sitting between them. CDR1 is SGDLS and CDR2 is YYNGEE in the germline V gene. This CDR3 region has 18 residues. The CDR3 DNA reads TGTGCCAGCAGCGTAGCGGGATCCAGGAAGGTCTCCTACAATGAGCAGTTCTTC. It yields the protein CASSVAGSRKVSYNEQFF.

The rearrangement uses TRBV6-9 and TRBJ1-5; no reliable D call. The CDR3 contains 11 residues. CDR1 is MNHGY, CDR2 SVAAGI, per germline. V lost 4 bases and J 10 bases, leaving 8 bases between the germline ends. This CDR3 is CASSFYVPQHF. For the CDR3, the DNA is TGTGCCAGCAGTTTCTACGTCCCCCAGCATTTT.

The J gene is TRBJ1-1, the V gene TRBV29-1; 10 bases map to TRBD1. Per the germline V gene, CDR1 is SQVTM and CDR2 is ANQGSEA. With V trimmed by 6 bases and J by 0 bases, 7 bases remained unmatched. This CDR3 has 15 amino acids. The CDR3 loop reads CSVDRGRGMNTEAFF. The CDR3 nucleotides are TGCAGCGTCGACAGGGGGCGCGGGATGAACACTGAAGCTTTCTTT.

The CDR3: CASSDGQGANTEAFF. CDR3 DNA sequence: TGTGCCAGCAGCGATGGACAGGGGGCTAACACTGAAGCTTTCTTT. This chain joins TRBV9 and TRBJ1-1; 11 bases match TRBD1. CDR3 length: 15 residues. Germline-derived CDR1 and CDR2 are SGDLS and YYNGEE. V was clipped by 3 bases and J by 2 bases; unmatched bases: 3.

This chain joins TRBV19 and TRBJ2-3; TRBD2 agrees at 10 bases. This CDR3 has 15 amino acids. Trimming at V came to 5 bases and at J to 2 bases, leaving 4 bases not matched to a gene. Germline loops: CDR1 LNHDA, CDR2 SQIVND (reference sequence). The CDR3 region has the DNA TGTGCCAGTAGTCCTCTAGCGGGGGCCACAGATACGCAGTATTTT. Its protein product is CASSPLAGATDTQYF.

The chain employs TRBV28 and TRBJ1-5; TRBD1 is a possible D gene (5 bases). The CDR3 has 17 amino acids. The V gene lost 6 bases and the J gene lost 1 base, with 19 bases spanning the gap. Germline CDR1 MDHEN, CDR2 SYDVKM. The DNA for the CDR3 is TGTGCCAGCAGCACGGACATGACGGGCAAAAGCAATCAGCCCCAGCATTTT. It specifies CASSTDMTGKSNQPQHF. Complete variable domain (other parts from reference TRBV28 and TRBJ1-5): DVKVTQSSRYLVKRTGEKVFLECVQDMDHENMFWYRQDPGLGLRLIYFSYDVKMKEKGDIPEGYSVSREKKERFSLILESASTNQTSMYLCASSTDMTGKSNQPQHFGDGTRLSIL.

This chain connects TRBV5-1 to TRBJ2-7; 9 bases match TRBD1. The CDR3 is made up of 15 amino acids. Germline V gene sequence: CDR1 SGHRS, CDR2 YFSETQ. V gave up 0 bases and J gave up 5 bases; unmatched junction bases: 6. In DNA, the CDR3 is TGCGCCAGCAGCTTGGTCGGGACAGGGACCCACGAGCAGTACTTC. Its protein product is CASSLVGTGTHEQYF.

The genes are TRBV7-8 and TRBJ2-1; the match to TRBD2 covers 9 bases. This CDR3 contains 17 residues. The junction had 11 bases not matched to a gene; V was cut back by 5 bases and J by 3 bases. Germline assignment: CDR1 SGHVS and CDR2 FQNEAQ. The DNA of the CDR3 is TGTGCCAGCAGCCAAGGGATGAAGACTAGCGGCTACAATGAGCAGTTCTTC. It encodes CASSQGMKTSGYNEQFF.

The chain employs TRBV3-1 (or the pseudogene TRBV3-2) and TRBJ1-1; no firm D call. The CDR3 extends over 14 amino acids. Per the germline V gene, CDR1 is LGHDT and CDR2 is YNNKEL (reference sequence). The V gene lost 3 bases and the J gene lost 1 base, with 9 bases spanning the gap. The CDR3 is CASSQAHRNTEAFF. In DNA, the CDR3 is TGTGCCAGCAGCCAGGCTCACAGGAACACTGAAGCTTTCTTT.

The CDR3 protein is CASSDRDSIGETQYF. DNA of the CDR3: TGTGCCAGCAGTGACCGGGACTCCATAGGAGAGACCCAGTACTTC. J is TRBJ2-5 and V is TRBV6-2 or TRBV6-3, with D possibly matching TRBD2 (6 bases). Trimming left V 5 bases short and J 4 bases short, with 17 bases between. This CDR3 is 15 amino acids long. Per germline, CDR1 MNHEY and CDR2 SVGEGT.

The V and J genes are TRBV6-5 and TRBJ2-7; D may be TRBD1 (5 bases). The CDR3 length is 15 residues. The V gene lost 7 bases and the J gene lost 0 bases, with 16 bases spanning the gap. Germline V gene lookup returns CDR1 MNHEY and CDR2 SVGAGI. The chain's CDR3 is CASTTRETSSYEQYF. The DNA of the CDR3 is TGTGCCAGCACGACCAGGGAAACAAGCTCCTACGAGCAGTACTTC.

The chain uses TRBV7-9 and TRBJ1-1; no clear D. Germline CDR1 reads SEHNR; CDR2 reads FQNEAQ (reference sequence). The CDR3 consists of 14 residues. Trimming stripped 5 bases from V and 1 base from J, with 11 bases between. The CDR3, as DNA: TGTGCCAGCAGCCCCCTGGCCAGGAACACTGAAGCTTTCTTT. Its translation: CASSPLARNTEAFF.

This chain connects TRBV18 to TRBJ2-5, with TRBD2 matching over 14 bases. The CDR3 is 19 amino acids. The ends lost 1 base at V and 2 bases at J; junction bases unmatched: 9. Germline V lookup: CDR1 KGHSH, CDR2 LQKENI. The CDR3 DNA follows: TGTGCCAGCTCACCACGCCCGGGACTAGCGGGAGAAAATCAAGAGACCCAGTACTTC. The encoded protein is CASSPRPGLAGENQETQYF.

The J gene is TRBJ2-3, the V gene TRBV30, with D unclear. The germline V gene has CDR1 GTSNPN and CDR2 SVGIG (reference sequence). V lost 5 bases to trimming and J lost 3 bases, with 6 bases between them. The CDR3 has 11 residues. CDR3 DNA sequence: TGTGCCTGGCAAATGACAGATACGCAGTATTTT. Its translation is CAWQMTDTQYF.